These T cell receptor beta chains were read from a single sample in a study of CD8+ T cells in alopecia areata. Using immunoSEQ multiplex PCR, the repertoire was profiled, and TCRdb retains in-frame clones only, with some absent. The data contain 250,000 to 300,000 clones, 58% of them singletons. Specimen: CD4+ T cells sorted from blood, collected at week 24, from a patient treated with tofacitinib. The receptors derive from a human donor with alopecia areata. The conserved cysteine and the conserved F or W are not part of the CDR3 here. A D gene is named only where the DNA matches it firmly.

j_call: TRBJ2-7; v_call: TRBV15; d_call: TRBD1; cdr3_aa: ATSRDLDRVYEQY
j_call: TRBJ2-1; v_call: TRBV29-1; d_call: TRBD2; cdr3_aa: SVHRAGGSYNEQF
j_call: TRBJ1-4; v_call: TRBV30; d_call: .; cdr3_aa: AWSPGTANEKLF
j_call: TRBJ1-2; v_call: TRBV5-1; d_call: TRBD1; cdr3_aa: ASSQTGALYGYT
j_call: TRBJ2-5; v_call: TRBV6-5; d_call: .; cdr3_aa: ASSLQETQY
j_call: TRBJ2-1; v_call: TRBV4-2; d_call: TRBD2; cdr3_aa: ASSQVGLEKF
j_call: TRBJ2-5; v_call: TRBV2; d_call: TRBD1; cdr3_aa: ASSPGQGARGTQY
j_call: TRBJ2-7; v_call: TRBV2; d_call: .; cdr3_aa: ASRRPSDGYEQY
j_call: TRBJ1-2; v_call: TRBV29-1; d_call: TRBD1; cdr3_aa: SVDPQGARVYGYT
j_call: TRBJ2-4; v_call: TRBV2; d_call: .; cdr3_aa: ASSEISSSNIQY
j_call: TRBJ1-2; v_call: TRBV7-9; d_call: .; cdr3_aa: ASSPSGSNYGYT
j_call: TRBJ1-4; v_call: TRBV30; d_call: .; cdr3_aa: ACNSNEKLF
j_call: TRBJ1-2; v_call: TRBV2; d_call: .; cdr3_aa: ASTITPQPTKGGYT
j_call: TRBJ2-5; v_call: TRBV7-2; d_call: TRBD1; cdr3_aa: ASSLQGTVQGTQY
j_call: TRBJ2-1; v_call: TRBV15; d_call: .; cdr3_aa: ATSRDGWQPPHNEQF
j_call: TRBJ1-1; v_call: TRBV29-1; d_call: .; cdr3_aa: SVTLQGPGTEAF